Listed below are T cell receptor beta chains from one sample, sequenced in a study of cytomegalovirus exposure and HLA in healthy donors. The method was immunoSEQ multiplex PCR; TCRdb's version includes in-frame clones alone and lacks a portion of them. The table lists around 150,000 clones, around 79% of them singletons. Material: PBMCs. All receptors derive from a human donor in good health. Both conserved end residues are part of each CDR3. The D gene is left open where the match is weak. Size values are once, few and many counts, or a class for expanded clones, and some rows have none.

d_gene	v_gene	abundance	j_gene	CDR3nt	CDR3aa
NA	TRBV27	NA	TRBJ2-3	TGTGCCAGCAGTTCTAGCGACAGCACAGATACGCAGTATTTT	CASSSSDSTDTQYF
NA	TRBV11-2	NA	TRBJ2-1	TGTGCCAGCAGCTTAGAAGGGCGGGGCCGGGGTGAGCAGTTCTTC	CASSLEGRGRGEQFF
NA	TRBV5-6	NA	TRBJ2-1	TGTGCCAGCAGCTTGGCAGCCCCCAGCGGGCAGTTCTTC	CASSLAAPSGQFF
NA	TRBV7-2	NA	TRBJ2-7	TGTGCCAGCAGCCCCCGAGGCGGGCGGGAATACGAGCAGTACTTC	CASSPRGGREYEQYF
NA	TRBV7-8	NA	TRBJ2-7	TGTGCCAGCAGCCTAACAGGGACCCACGAGCAGTACTTC	CASSLTGTHEQYF
NA	TRBV6-1	NA	TRBJ1-5	TGTGCCAGCAGAGATGACAGCGCTAATCAGCCCCAGCATTTT	CASRDDSANQPQHF
TRBD1	TRBV7-2	few	TRBJ1-1	TGTGCCAGCAGCTCCCGGTTAGGGGGCTTGGCTTTCTTT	CASSSRLGGLAFF
TRBD1	TRBV30	NA	TRBJ1-1	TGTGCCTGGACGACAGGGGGCAACACTGAAGCTTTCTTT	CAWTTGGNTEAFF
NA	TRBV5-1	NA	TRBJ2-3	TGCGCCAGCCGTGAACTACAGGGGACTGCGGATACGCAGTATTTT	CASRELQGTADTQYF
TRBD2	TRBV25-1	NA	TRBJ2-5	TGTGCCAGCAGTCTCCTGGCGGGGGTTGAAGAGACCCAGTACTTC	CASSLLAGVEETQYF
NA	TRBV12-2	NA	TRBJ1-1	TGTGCAAGTCGCTTACAGGGGAACACTGAAGCTTTCTTT	CASRLQGNTEAFF
TRBD2	TRBV5-1	NA	TRBJ2-3	TGCGCCAGCAGCTTCCCTGGGACTAGCGGGACAGATACGCAGTATTTT	CASSFPGTSGTDTQYF
NA	TRBV10-3	NA	TRBJ1-1	TGTGCCGTCACGACAGAGAACACTGAAGCTTTCTTT	CAVTTENTEAFF
TRBD1	TRBV7-9	NA	TRBJ2-7	TGTGCCAGCAGCTCTACAGGGGATTGGCACTACGAGCAGTACTTC	CASSSTGDWHYEQYF
TRBD1	TRBV15	once	TRBJ2-3	TGTGCCACCAGCAGATACCGCGACAGGGTTGGAGATACGCAGTATTTT	CATSRYRDRVGDTQYF
NA	TRBV7-8	few	TRBJ2-7	TGTGCCAGCAGCTTAGGAGTCGAGCAGTACTTC	CASSLGVEQYF
TRBD1	TRBV28	few	TRBJ1-1	TGTGCCAGCAGTCGCCGGACAGGCAGGAACACTGAAGCTTTCTTT	CASSRRTGRNTEAFF
NA	TRBV15	NA	TRBJ2-3	TGTGCCACCAGCAGAGAGGGTCAGGGGCACACAGATACGCAGTATTTT	CATSREGQGHTDTQYF
TRBD1	TRBV9	NA	TRBJ2-7	TGTGCCAGCAGCGGAAAGGGACAGGCATATCTCTACGAGCAGTACTTC	CASSGKGQAYLYEQYF
NA	TRBV25-1	NA	TRBJ2-4	TGTGCCAGCAGTGATCTTCTGGGGGCGGGGGAAAACATTCAGTACTTC	CASSDLLGAGENIQYF
NA	TRBV4-1	few	TRBJ2-5	TGCGCCAGCAGCCAGGCGACTATGGGAGAGACCCAGTACTTC	CASSQATMGETQYF
TRBD1	TRBV6-5	few	TRBJ1-1	TGTGCCAGCAGTCTCTGGACAGGGAGGAACACTGAAGCTTTCTTT	CASSLWTGRNTEAFF
NA	TRBV5-6	few	TRBJ1-1	TGTGCCAGCAGCTTGGGAGGGTGGCCTGAAGCTTTCTTT	CASSLGGWPEAFF
TRBD1	TRBV2	NA	TRBJ2-7	TGTGCCAGCATACAAGGGACAGGCTACGAGCAGTACTTC	CASIQGTGYEQYF
TRBD1	TRBV7-9	NA	TRBJ2-5	TGTGCCAGCAGTTACCCTCAGGGGGAAGAGACCCAGTACTTC	CASSYPQGEETQYF
TRBD2	TRBV25-1	NA	TRBJ2-7	TGTGCCAGCAGTGAATTCGACAACTTAGCGGGAGGCGAGCAGTACTTC	CASSEFDNLAGGEQYF
NA	TRBV6-1	few	TRBJ2-1	TGTGCCAGCAGCCTCGGACTCAGTGAGCAGTTCTTC	CASSLGLSEQFF
NA	TRBV6-5	NA	TRBJ2-5	TGTGCCAGCAGTTACTTATTTCGGGAAGGAGAGACCCAGTACTTC	CASSYLFREGETQYF
NA	TRBV4-1	NA	TRBJ1-6	TGCGCCAGCAGCCAAGATTTCCTTTCACCCCTCCACTTT	CASSQDFLSPLHF
NA	TRBV7-2	NA	TRBJ1-1	TGTGCCAGCAGCTCATTCATCGGCGGGAACACTGAAGCTTTCTTT	CASSSFIGGNTEAFF
NA	TRBV18	NA	TRBJ1-5	TGTGCCAGCTCAAAAGAGTCTGATCAGCCCCAGCATTTT	CASSKESDQPQHF
NA	TRBV6-1	NA	TRBJ1-2	TGTGCCAGCAGTGACCCCCCAGGGCTGGGTAACTATGGCTACACCTTC	CASSDPPGLGNYGYTF
TRBD2	TRBV4-2	NA	TRBJ2-3	TGTGCCAGCAGCCAAGGGATTATATCGGGGGGGTCGAGCACAGATACGCAGTATTTT	CASSQGIISGGSSTDTQYF
TRBD2	TRBV4-2	NA	TRBJ2-1	TGTGCCAGCACTCCAGGACTAGCGAACAATGAGCAGTTCTTC	CASTPGLANNEQFF
NA	TRBV19	NA	TRBJ2-2	TGTGCCAGTAGGGCTGGCGGGCTCCCGAACACCGGGGAGCTGTTTTTT	CASRAGGLPNTGELFF
TRBD2	TRBV5-4	NA	TRBJ2-2	TGTGCCATTAACCCCGTCGGGGGGGGCACCGGGGAGCTGTTTTTT	CAINPVGGGTGELFF
TRBD1	TRBV11-1	NA	TRBJ2-3	TGTGCCAGCGGAAGATATGACAGGGGGCGTGCAGATACGCAGTATTTT	CASGRYDRGRADTQYF
NA	TRBV11-2	NA	TRBJ2-3	TGTGCCAGCAGCTTAATGGCTGCAGATACGCAGTATTTT	CASSLMAADTQYF
TRBD1	TRBV19	NA	TRBJ2-2	TGTGCCAGTAGAACTCAGGACAGGGGGGCGAACACCGGGGAGCTGTTTTTT	CASRTQDRGANTGELFF
TRBD2	TRBV6-6	NA	TRBJ2-4	TGTGCCAGCAGCTTGGGGGGGGTAGCCAAAAACATTCAGTACTTC	CASSLGGVAKNIQYF
NA	TRBV2	NA	TRBJ1-5	TGTGCCAGCAGTGTTGGGGAGAACAATCAGCCCCAGCATTTT	CASSVGENNQPQHF
TRBD1	TRBV28	NA	TRBJ2-1	TGTGCCAGCAGTACGCGACAGGGTCGGTTCTTC	CASSTRQGRFF
NA	TRBV7-9	NA	TRBJ2-7	TGTGCCAGCAGCGAGGGAACAGGGCTCTCCTACGAGCAGTACTTC	CASSEGTGLSYEQYF
NA	TRBV5-8	NA	TRBJ1-3	TGTGCCAGCAGCTTACGCGGGGGAAACACCATATATTTT	CASSLRGGNTIYF
TRBD1	TRBV19	NA	TRBJ2-5	TGTGCCAGTAGCCGACAGGGGGCGAAAGAGACCCAGTACTTC	CASSRQGAKETQYF
NA	TRBV6-5	few	TRBJ2-6	TGTGCCAGCAGTATACTAAGGTCTGGGGCCAACGTCCTGACTTTC	CASSILRSGANVLTF
NA	TRBV18	few	TRBJ1-2	TGTGCCAGCTCACCACGTACCGCCGGGGTAGACAGGTCCGGCTACACCTTC	CASSPRTAGVDRSGYTF
NA	TRBV2	once	TRBJ1-6	TGTGCCAGCAGCCCACTTAGGGGCGATTCACCCCTCCACTTT	CASSPLRGDSPLHF
TRBD1	TRBV4-2	NA	TRBJ1-2	TGTGCCAGCAGCCACCAGGACAGGGGGGGCGGCTACACCTTC	CASSHQDRGGGYTF